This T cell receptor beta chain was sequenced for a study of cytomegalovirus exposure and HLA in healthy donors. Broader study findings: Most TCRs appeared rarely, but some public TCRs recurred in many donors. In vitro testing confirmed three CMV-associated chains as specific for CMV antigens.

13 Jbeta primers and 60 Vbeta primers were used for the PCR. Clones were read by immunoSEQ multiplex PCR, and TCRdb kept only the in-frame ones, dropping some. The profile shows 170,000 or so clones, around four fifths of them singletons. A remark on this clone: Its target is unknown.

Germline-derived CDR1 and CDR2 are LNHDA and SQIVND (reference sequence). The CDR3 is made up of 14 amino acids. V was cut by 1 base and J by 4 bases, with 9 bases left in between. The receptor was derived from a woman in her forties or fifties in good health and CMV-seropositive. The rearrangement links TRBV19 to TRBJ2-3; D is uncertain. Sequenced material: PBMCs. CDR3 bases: TGTGCCAGTAGTATAGCCTCAAGCGCAGATACGCAGTATTTT. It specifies CASSIASSADTQYF.